This TCR beta chain was recovered during a study of blood T cell repertoires in COVID-19. For the study at large: Sources were T cells, B-cell-depleted T cells, or PBMCs; the material itself was cDNA or gDNA.

Generated by immunoSEQ multiplex PCR, the TCRdb table keeps only in-frame clones and is missing some. The sample carries some 190,000 clones, about 85% recorded once. The ends were cut back, 0 bases at V and 4 bases at J, with 16 bases in the middle. Germline V CDR1 and CDR2: LGHNA, YSLEER. The CDR3 has 16 residues. The receptor was isolated from a woman aged 35 to 49 in a cohort exposed to, infected with or recovered from COVID-19 (not recorded which). Sequenced material: PBMCs or T cells enriched from blood (not recorded which). The chain has TRBV4-3 and TRBJ2-7, with a possible D match to TRBD2 (6 bases). The CDR3 region is CASSQDTRERSYEQYF. CDR3 bases: TGCGCCAGCAGCCAAGATACCCGGGAGAGATCGTACGAGCAGTACTTC.